This T cell receptor (beta chain) was recovered during a study of tumor-infiltrating lymphocytes in localized non-small cell lung cancer. Germline V CDR1 and CDR2: MDHEN, SYDVKM. The CDR3 is 14 residues long. V gave up 7 bases and J gave up 4 bases, with 13 bases separating them. This clone was seen a few times. The repertoire was sequenced with immunoSEQ multiplex PCR; TCRdb's copy has only in-frame clones and lacks some. The sample records some 15,000 clones, roughly 82% being singletons. This chain uses TRBV28 with TRBJ2-2; possible D gene TRBD2, 5 bases. This clonotype originated in a human donor with non-small cell lung cancer. The material sequenced was lung tumor tissue. Written as DNA, the CDR3 is TGTGCCAGCATTATGGGAGCGAGCACCGGGGAGCTGTTTTTT. It codes for CASIMGASTGELFF. Full variable domain (remainder filled in from reference TRBV28 and TRBJ2-2): DVKVTQSSRYLVKRTGEKVFLECVQDMDHENMFWYRQDPGLGLRLIYFSYDVKMKEKGDIPEGYSVSREKKERFSLILESASTNQTSMYLCASIMGASTGELFFGEGSRLTVL.